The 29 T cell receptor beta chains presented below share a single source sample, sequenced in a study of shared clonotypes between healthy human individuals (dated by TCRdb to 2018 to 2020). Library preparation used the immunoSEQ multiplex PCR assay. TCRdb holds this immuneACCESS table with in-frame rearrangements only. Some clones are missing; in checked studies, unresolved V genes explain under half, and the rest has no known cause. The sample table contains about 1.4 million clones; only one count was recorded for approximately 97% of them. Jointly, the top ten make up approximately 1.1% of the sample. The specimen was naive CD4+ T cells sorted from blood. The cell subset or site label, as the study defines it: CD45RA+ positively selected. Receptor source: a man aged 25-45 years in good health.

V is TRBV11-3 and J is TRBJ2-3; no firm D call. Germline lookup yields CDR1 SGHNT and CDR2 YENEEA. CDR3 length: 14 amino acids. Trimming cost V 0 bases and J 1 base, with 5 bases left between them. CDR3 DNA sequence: TGTGCCAGCAGCTTAGATTTCCGCACAGATACGCAGTATTTT. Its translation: CASSLDFRTDTQYF. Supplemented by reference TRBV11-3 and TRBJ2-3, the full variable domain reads EAGVVQSPRYKIIEKKQPVAFWCNPISGHNTLYWYLQNLGQGPELLIRYENEEAVDDSQLPKDRFSAERLKGVDSTLKIQPAELGDSAVYLCASSLDFRTDTQYFGPGTRLTVL.

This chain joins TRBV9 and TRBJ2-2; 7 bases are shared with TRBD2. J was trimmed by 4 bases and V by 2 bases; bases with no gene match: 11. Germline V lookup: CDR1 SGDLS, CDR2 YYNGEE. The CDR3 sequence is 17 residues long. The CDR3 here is CASSVSGLRPGTGELFF. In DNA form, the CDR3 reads TGTGCCAGCAGCGTTTCGGGACTAAGGCCGGGCACCGGGGAGCTGTTTTTT.

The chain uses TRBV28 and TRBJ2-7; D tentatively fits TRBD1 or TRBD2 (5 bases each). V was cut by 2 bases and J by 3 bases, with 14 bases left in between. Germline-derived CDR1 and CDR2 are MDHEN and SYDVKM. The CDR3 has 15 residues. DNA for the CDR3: TGTGCCAGCAGTTTAATGGGACGTACCCTCTACGAGCAGTACTTC. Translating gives CASSLMGRTLYEQYF.

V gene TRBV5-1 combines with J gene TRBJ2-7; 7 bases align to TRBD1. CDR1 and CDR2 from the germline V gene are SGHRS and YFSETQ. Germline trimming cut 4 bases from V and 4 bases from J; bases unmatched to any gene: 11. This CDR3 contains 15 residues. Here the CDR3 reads CASSEGQPGLYEQYF. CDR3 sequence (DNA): TGCGCCAGCAGCGAGGGACAGCCGGGCCTGTACGAGCAGTACTTC.

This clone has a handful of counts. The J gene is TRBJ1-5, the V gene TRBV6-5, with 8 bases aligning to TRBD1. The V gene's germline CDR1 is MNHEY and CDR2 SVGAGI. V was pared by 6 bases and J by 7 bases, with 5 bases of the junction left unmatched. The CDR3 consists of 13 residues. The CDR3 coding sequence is TGTGCCAGCAGGGACAGGGTTGGGCAGCCCCAGCATTTT. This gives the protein CASRDRVGQPQHF.

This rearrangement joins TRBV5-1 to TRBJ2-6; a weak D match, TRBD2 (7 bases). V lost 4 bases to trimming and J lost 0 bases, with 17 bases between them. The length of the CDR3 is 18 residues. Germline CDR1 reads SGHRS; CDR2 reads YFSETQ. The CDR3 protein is CASSPAGAAISGANVLTF. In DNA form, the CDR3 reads TGCGCCAGCAGCCCTGCGGGGGCTGCCATCTCTGGGGCCAACGTCCTGACTTTC. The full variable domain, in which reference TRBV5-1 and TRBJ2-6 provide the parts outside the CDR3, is KAGVTQTPRYLIKTRGQQVTLSCSPISGHRSVSWYQQTPGQGLQFLFEYFSETQRNKGNFPGRFSGRQFSNSRSEMNVSTLELGDSALYLCASSPAGAAISGANVLTFGAGSRLTVL.

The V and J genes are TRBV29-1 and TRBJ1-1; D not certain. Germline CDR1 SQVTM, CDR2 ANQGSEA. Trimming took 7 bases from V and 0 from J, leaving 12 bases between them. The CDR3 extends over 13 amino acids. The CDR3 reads CSARLSLNTEAFF. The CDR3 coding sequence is TGCAGCGCCCGGCTCTCCCTGAACACTGAAGCTTTCTTT.

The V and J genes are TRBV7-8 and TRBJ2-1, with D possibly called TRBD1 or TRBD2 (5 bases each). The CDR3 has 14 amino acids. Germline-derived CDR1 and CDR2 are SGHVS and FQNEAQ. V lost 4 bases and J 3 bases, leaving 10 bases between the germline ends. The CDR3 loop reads CASSSGPSYNEQFF. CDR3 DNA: TGTGCCAGCAGCTCGGGACCGAGCTACAATGAGCAGTTCTTC.

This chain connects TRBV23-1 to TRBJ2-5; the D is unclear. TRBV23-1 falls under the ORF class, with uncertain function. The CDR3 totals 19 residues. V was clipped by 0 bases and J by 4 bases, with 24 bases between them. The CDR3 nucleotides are TGCGCCAGCAGTCAATCCTCGCAGGCCCCAACCGCAATTCGAGAGACCCAGTACTTC. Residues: CASSQSSQAPTAIRETQYF.

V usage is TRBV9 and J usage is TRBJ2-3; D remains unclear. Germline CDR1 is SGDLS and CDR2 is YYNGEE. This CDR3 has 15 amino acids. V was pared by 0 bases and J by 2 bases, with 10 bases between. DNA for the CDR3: TGTGCCAGCAGCGTAGGTGTGGGCTACACAGATACGCAGTATTTT. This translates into CASSVGVGYTDTQYF.

The DNA for the CDR3 is TGTGCCAGCAGTCCCGGACGGATCACTGAAGCTTTCTTT. It is translated as CASSPGRITEAFF. The chain carries TRBV11-1 and TRBJ1-1; no firm D call. CDR3 length: 13 amino acids. V shed 6 bases and J shed 4 bases, with 12 bases lying between them. Germline CDR1 is SGHAT and CDR2 is FQDESV (reference sequence). Complete variable domain (other parts from reference TRBV11-1 and TRBJ1-1): EAEVAQSPRYKITEKSQAVAFWCDPISGHATLYWYRQILGQGPELLVQFQDESVVDDSQLPKDRFSAERLKGVDSTLKIQPAELGDSAMYLCASSPGRITEAFFGQGTRLTVV.

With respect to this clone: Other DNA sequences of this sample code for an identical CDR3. The CDR3 nucleotides are TGCGCCAGCAGCTTGGCGGGGGGGAGCAATCAGCCCCAGCATTTT. It translates to CASSLAGGSNQPQHF. The genes are TRBV5-1 and TRBJ1-5, with D perhaps matching TRBD1 (5 bases). This CDR3 comprises 15 residues. Trimming removed 0 bases from V and 1 base from J, with 8 bases in between. CDR1 SGHRS and CDR2 YFSETQ come from the germline V gene.

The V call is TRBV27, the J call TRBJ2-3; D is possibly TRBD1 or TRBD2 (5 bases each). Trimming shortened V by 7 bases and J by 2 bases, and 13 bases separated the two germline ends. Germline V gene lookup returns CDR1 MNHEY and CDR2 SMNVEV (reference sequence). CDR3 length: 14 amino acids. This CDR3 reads CASKTGLTTDTQYF. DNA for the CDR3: TGTGCCAGCAAGACGGGGCTTACCACAGATACGCAGTATTTT.

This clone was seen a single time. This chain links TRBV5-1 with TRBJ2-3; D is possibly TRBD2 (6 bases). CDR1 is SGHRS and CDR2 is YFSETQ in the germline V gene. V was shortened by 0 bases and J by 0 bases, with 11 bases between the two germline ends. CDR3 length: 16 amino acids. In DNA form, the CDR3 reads TGCGCCAGCAGCTTGGCCGGGGGTCCTAGCACAGATACGCAGTATTTT. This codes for CASSLAGGPSTDTQYF.

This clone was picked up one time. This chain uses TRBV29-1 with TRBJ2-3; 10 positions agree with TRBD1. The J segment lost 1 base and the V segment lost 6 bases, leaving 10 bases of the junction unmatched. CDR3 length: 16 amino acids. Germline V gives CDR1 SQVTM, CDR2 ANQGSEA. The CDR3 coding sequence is TGCAGCGTGACAGGGGGCTCCGACCGGGGCACAGATACGCAGTATTTT. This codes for CSVTGGSDRGTDTQYF.

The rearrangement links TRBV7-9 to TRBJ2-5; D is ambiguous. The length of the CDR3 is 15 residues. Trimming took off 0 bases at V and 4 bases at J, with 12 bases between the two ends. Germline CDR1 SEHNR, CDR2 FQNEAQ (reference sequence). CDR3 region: CASSLAPSRRETQYF. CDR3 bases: TGTGCCAGCAGCTTAGCGCCGTCCAGGAGAGAGACCCAGTACTTC.

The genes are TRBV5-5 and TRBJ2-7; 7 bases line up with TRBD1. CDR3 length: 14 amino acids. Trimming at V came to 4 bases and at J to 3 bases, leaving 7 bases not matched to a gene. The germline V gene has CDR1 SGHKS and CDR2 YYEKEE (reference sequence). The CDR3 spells CASSPGDRYYEQYF. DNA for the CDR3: TGTGCCAGCAGCCCAGGGGACAGATACTACGAGCAGTACTTC.

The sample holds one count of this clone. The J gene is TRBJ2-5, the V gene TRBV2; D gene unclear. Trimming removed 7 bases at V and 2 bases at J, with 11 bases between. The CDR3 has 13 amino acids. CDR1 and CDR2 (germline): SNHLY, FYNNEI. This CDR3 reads CASKSSRQETQYF. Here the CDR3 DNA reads TGTGCCAGCAAGAGTAGCCGTCAAGAGACCCAGTACTTC.

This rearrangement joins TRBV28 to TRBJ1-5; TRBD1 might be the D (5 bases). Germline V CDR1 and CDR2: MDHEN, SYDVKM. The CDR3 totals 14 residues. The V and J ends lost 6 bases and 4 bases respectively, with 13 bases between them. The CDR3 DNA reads TGTGCCAGCAGCCCCGGGACCTCAAATCAGCCCCAGCATTTT. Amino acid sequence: CASSPGTSNQPQHF.

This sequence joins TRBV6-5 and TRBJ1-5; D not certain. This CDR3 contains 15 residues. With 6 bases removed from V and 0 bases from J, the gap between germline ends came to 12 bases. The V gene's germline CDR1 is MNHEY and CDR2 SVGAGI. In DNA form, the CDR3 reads TGTGCCAGCAGAAGGACGGAAAATAGCAATCAGCCCCAGCATTTT. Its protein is CASRRTENSNQPQHF.

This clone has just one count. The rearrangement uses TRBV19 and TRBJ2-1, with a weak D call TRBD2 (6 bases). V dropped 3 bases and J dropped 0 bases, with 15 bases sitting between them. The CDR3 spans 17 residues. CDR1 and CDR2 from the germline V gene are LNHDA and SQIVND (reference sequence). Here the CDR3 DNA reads TGTGCCAGTAGTATTTTTATAGGCGGGGCCTCCTACAATGAGCAGTTCTTC. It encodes CASSIFIGGASYNEQFF.

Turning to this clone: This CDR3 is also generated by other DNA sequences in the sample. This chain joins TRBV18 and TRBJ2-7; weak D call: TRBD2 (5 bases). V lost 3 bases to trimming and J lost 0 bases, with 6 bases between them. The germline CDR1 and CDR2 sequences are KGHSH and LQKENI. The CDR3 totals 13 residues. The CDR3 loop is CASSPRASYEQYF. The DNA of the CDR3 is TGTGCCAGCTCACCGAGGGCCTCCTACGAGCAGTACTTC.

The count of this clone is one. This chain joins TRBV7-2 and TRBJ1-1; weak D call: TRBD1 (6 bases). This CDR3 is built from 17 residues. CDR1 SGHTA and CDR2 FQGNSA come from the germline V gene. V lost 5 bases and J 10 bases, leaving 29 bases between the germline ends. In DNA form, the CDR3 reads TGTGCCAGCAGCCCGAAACCCAGAATGACAGGCGTAGTAGGAGCTTTCTTT. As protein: CASSPKPRMTGVVGAFF. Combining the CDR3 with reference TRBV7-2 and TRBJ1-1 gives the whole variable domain GAGVSQSPSNKVTEKGKDVELRCDPISGHTALYWYRQSLGQGLEFLIYFQGNSAPDKSGLPSDRFSAERTGGSVSTLTIQRTQQEDSAVYLCASSPKPRMTGVVGAFFGQGTRLTVV.

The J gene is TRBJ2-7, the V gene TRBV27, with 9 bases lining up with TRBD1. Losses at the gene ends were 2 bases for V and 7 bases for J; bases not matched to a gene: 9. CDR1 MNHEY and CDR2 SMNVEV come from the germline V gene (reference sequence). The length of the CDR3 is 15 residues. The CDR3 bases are TGTGCCAGCAGTTTACCGGGACAGGGAAGGAGGGAGCAGTACTTC. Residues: CASSLPGQGRREQYF.

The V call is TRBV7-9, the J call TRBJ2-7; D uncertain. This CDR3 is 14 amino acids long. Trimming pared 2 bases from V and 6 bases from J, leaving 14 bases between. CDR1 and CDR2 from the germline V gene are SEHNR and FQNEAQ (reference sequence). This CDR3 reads CASSLNLDLLEQYF. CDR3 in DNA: TGTGCCAGCAGCTTAAATTTAGACCTCCTCGAGCAGTACTTC.

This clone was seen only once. The CDR3 protein is CASSPRTSGRVGETQYF. Written as DNA, the CDR3 is TGTGCCAGCAGCCCAAGGACTAGCGGGAGGGTTGGTGAGACCCAGTACTTC. The J gene is TRBJ2-5, the V gene TRBV13, with 15 bases matching TRBD2. CDR3 length equals 17 residues. The germline V gene has CDR1 PRHDT and CDR2 FYEKMQ (reference sequence). Losses at the gene ends were 5 bases for V and 5 bases for J; bases not matched to a gene: 9.

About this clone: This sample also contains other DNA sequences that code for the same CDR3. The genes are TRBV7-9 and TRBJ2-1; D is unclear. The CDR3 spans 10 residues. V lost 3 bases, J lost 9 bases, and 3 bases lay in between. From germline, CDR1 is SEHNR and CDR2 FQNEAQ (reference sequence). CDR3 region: CASSFGEQFF. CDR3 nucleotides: TGTGCCAGCAGCTTCGGTGAGCAGTTCTTC.

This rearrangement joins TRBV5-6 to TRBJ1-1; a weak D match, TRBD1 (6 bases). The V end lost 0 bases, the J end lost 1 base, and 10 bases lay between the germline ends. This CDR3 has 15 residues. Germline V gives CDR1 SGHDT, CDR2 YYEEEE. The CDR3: CASSLAGHSNTEAFF. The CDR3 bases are TGTGCCAGCAGCTTGGCGGGACACTCGAACACTGAAGCTTTCTTT.

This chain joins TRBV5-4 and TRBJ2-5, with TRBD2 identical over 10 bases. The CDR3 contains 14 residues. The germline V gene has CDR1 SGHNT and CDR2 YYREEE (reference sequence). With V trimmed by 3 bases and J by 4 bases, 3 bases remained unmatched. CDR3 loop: CASSSGTSVETQYF. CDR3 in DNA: TGTGCCAGCAGCTCGGGGACTAGCGTAGAGACCCAGTACTTC.